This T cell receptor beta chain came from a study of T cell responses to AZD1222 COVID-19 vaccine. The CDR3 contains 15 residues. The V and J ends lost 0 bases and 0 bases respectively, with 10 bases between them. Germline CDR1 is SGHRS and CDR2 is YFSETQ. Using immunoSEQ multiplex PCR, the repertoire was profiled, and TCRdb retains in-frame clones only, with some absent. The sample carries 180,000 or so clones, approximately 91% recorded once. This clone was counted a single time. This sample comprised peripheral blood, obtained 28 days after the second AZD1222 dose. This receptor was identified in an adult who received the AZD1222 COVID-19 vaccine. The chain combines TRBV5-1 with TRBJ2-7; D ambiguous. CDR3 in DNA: TGCGCCAGCAGCTTGGAAGGTCTGAGCTCCTACGAGCAGTACTTC. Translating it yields CASSLEGLSSYEQYF.